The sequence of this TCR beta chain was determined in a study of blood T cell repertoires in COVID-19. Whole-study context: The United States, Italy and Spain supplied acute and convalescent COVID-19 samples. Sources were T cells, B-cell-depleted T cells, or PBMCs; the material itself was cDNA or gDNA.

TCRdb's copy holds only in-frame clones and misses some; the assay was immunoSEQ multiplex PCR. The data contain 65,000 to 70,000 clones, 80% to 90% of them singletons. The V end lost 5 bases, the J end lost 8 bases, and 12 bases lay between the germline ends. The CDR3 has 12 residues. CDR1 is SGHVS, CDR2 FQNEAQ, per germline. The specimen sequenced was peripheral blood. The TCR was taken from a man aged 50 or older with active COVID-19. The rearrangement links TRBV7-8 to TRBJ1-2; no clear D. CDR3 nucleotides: TGTGCCAGCAGCCTGAGACGGGGAGGCTACACCTTC. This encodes CASSLRRGGYTF. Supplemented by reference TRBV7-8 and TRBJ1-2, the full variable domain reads GAGVSQSPRYKVAKRGQDVALRCDPISGHVSLFWYQQALGQGPEFLTYFQNEAQLDKSGLPSDRFFAERPEGSVSTLKIQRTQQEDSAVYLCASSLRRGGYTFGSGTRLTVV.